The entry below describes one TCR beta chain. This clone came up a few times. The antigen this receptor binds is unknown. Base qualities are not provided; no much larger clone lies one nucleotide away. Library generation was performed with the immunoSEQ multiplex PCR assay. For the multiplex PCR, a mixture combining 60 forward primers for TCR Vbeta segments and 13 reverse primers for TCR Jbeta segments was used. The CDR3 region of rearranged TCR beta genes was amplified from genomic DNA by a multiplex PCR assay. The amplified TCR beta libraries were sequenced on the Illumina HiSeq System as 87-base-pair reads. The paper's processing steps were these. Across the 700 or so repertoires, a later analysis counted approximately 83 million unique TCR beta chains, 8.5 million to 12 million of which were shared by at least two donors. To remove PCR and sequencing errors, raw reads were error-corrected and collapsed into unique sequences using a nearest-neighbor algorithm that merged closely related sequences. CDR3 sequences were aligned to IMGT reference sequences to assign V, D and J gene segments. For a sequence to be retained, a match of at least six nucleotides was required to both a V gene segment and a J gene segment. A rearrangement was called productive if the CDR3 had no stop codons and remained in frame with V and J, and every other rearrangement was called non-productive. CDR3 was defined by IMGT convention, running from the second conserved V-encoded cysteine to the conserved J-encoded phenylalanine. The earlier analysis of about 610 of the donors excluded any sequence lacking an unambiguous match to a single V gene segment. In an earlier analysis of approximately 500 of the donors, a V segment was called functional when productive rearrangements were above 56.7%, and segregating when the standard deviation between donors exceeded 5%. To diagnose cytomegalovirus status from the catalog of TCR beta chain sequences, a statistical classification framework was built. In a later analysis, V and J genes were assigned by comparing TCR nucleotide sequences against IMGT/GENE-DB human TR gene sequences. The TCRdist pipeline was used in a later analysis to assign CDR3 sequences and most-parsimonious VDJ recombination scenarios. In a later analysis, each TCR beta chain was defined by its CDR3 amino acid sequence together with its V-gene family, and reads without a unique V-gene family were excluded. To address suspected cross-contamination and a sequencing artifact, a later analysis removed several hundred highly shared, low-generation-probability nucleotide sequences. In a later analysis, a clonal expansion index for each public chain was calculated from normalized within-repertoire ranks of inferred template counts. In a later analysis, generation probabilities were computed using a VDJ recombination model fitted to out-of-frame rearrangements, and the results were checked against IGoR. A later analysis scored TCR-TCR, TCR-HLA and TCR-CMV co-occurrence with hypergeometric tests, applying a repertoire-size bias correction to TCR pairs. To estimate false discovery rates, a later analysis permuted the HLA or CMV assignments 20 times. A later analysis grouped co-occurring TCRs with DBSCAN, adding TCRdist sequence similarity when clustering within HLA-allele-positive subsets. Co-occurrence clustering excluded repertoires with fewer than 30,000 or more than 120,000 public chains, plus five with anomalous nucleotide sharing. The immuneACCESS repertoire file appears here via TCRdb, limited to in-frame rearrangements. These files lack a portion of the clones; in checked studies, under half of the deficit traces to unresolved V genes, and the cause of the others is not known. That table gives V, J and clone size, and the DNA gave D and trimming. The sample data list fewer than 200,000 clones, and roughly 75% of these were observed just once. The top ten clones comprise more than 5.5% of the sample.

Taken from cysteine to phenylalanine, the CDR3 has 12 residues. The sequence is cut down to CDR3 DNA, 36 bases in frame from base 1. At the junction V is shortened by 5 bases and J by 7 bases, with 8 bases in between. The germline V gene encodes CDR1 SGHTA and CDR2 FQGTGA. In total, fewer than 750 healthy bone marrow donors made up the cohort. At the time of sampling, all cohort members were nominally healthy, though unrecorded immune exposures were likely present. The donor was CMV seronegative and was included in the group of a few hundred seronegative cohort members. A peripheral blood sample was provided by each donor, and peripheral blood mononuclear cells were used for TCR beta sequencing. Genomic DNA was extracted from the blood cell samples with the Qiagen DNeasy Blood Extraction Kit. This entry is derived from a study of cytomegalovirus exposure and HLA in healthy donors (dated by TCRdb to 2016 to 2017). In the study overall: According to an earlier analysis of 550 to 700 of the donors, about 180 million T cells yielded roughly 110 million unique TCR beta sequences and 276 Gb of sequence data. An early release covering roughly 600 HLA-typed donors comprised about 300 gigabases of sequencing data and 85 million to 100 million unique TCR sequences. Of the 350 to 400 genotyped donors, roughly 80% fell in the genetic ancestry cluster associated with self-reported Caucasian donors. The study was designed to test whether signatures of past pathogen exposure could be identified by cataloging public T cell receptors. The study profiled the T cell repertoires of about 640 subjects by immunosequencing and related them to cytomegalovirus serostatus. A separate validation cohort of roughly 110 different subjects was used in addition to the roughly 720-subject first cohort. To predict cytomegalovirus infection status, the study brought together high-throughput TCR immunosequencing, statistical association of individual TCRs with disease status, and machine learning. To study patterns of TCR occurrence, a later analysis re-analyzed previously published TCR beta repertoires from 666 donors and added high-resolution HLA genotyping. Rather than drawing on any new phenotypic data, the later analysis identified candidate immune exposures from TCR beta sequences and the way those sequences occurred across donors. To decide whether each TCR beta V gene segment behaved as functional or pseudogenic, an earlier analysis of 587 of the donors relied on high-throughput TCR beta sequencing. Donor age, sex, ethnicity and CMV serostatus were compiled together with the repertoire data. Genome-wide SNP genotypes for about 65% of the roughly 670 donors were used in a later genetic analysis, which treated that subset as a discovery cohort. Every repertoire in the discovery cohort had been generated on one and the same sequencing platform. HLA typing included class I and class II loci at four-digit resolution. The number of typed donors differed by locus: 629-630 for A, B, C, DRB1 and DQB1; 500 to 550 for DQA1; 606 for DPA1; and about 450 for DPB1. Because of strong linkage in the cohort, five DR-DQ haplotypes were treated as single units for association and clustering. Among 300 to 500 genotyped donors of the cohort, an average of roughly 230,000 unique TCR beta nucleotide sequences was sequenced per donor, of which about 18% were non-productive. Study-level results and caveats: V-gene and J-gene trimming of TCR beta chains was associated with a missense DCLRE1C variant in a later genetic analysis, and the association was replicated in an independent cohort. In both the original and validation cohorts, the classifier was reported to diagnose cytomegalovirus status with high specificity and sensitivity. The study listed 164 TCR beta chains as associated with cytomegalovirus. Roughly uniform sequencing depth across donors was assumed in presence/absence analyses, although this assumption may not hold. A later analysis found that HLA-associated TCR beta chains were more clonally expanded and had lower generation probabilities than equally common non-associated chains. A later analysis found that most CMV-associated TCR beta chains appeared HLA-restricted, with HLA associations seemingly driven largely by CMV exposure. Because HLA typing was missing for some donors at each locus, association tests included only the typed subset. A further reported finding was that TCR beta sequences accurately predicted the HLA-A and HLA-B alleles for most subjects in the first cohort. The only immune exposure information available for the cohort was CMV serostatus. Only TCR beta chains were sequenced in this cohort, and the absence of alpha or paired-chain data limited detectable features. Three of the identified cytomegalovirus-associated TCR beta chains were confirmed in vitro to be specific for cytomegalovirus antigens. In a later analysis, several top co-occurrence clusters were reported to appear linked to parvovirus B19, influenza, CMV and Epstein-Barr virus. A later analysis associated 17,000 or so TCR beta sequences with specific HLA alleles at a false discovery rate of 0.05. Because counts were too low, seventeen rarely observed V segments, including chromosome 9 orphons, were excluded from the earlier analysis of roughly 580 of the donors. Correlated functional status among segregating V segments might be attributable to linkage disequilibrium, but an unknown experimental factor could not be ruled out. A cluster of highly shared sequence variants was judged likely to be a technical artifact of the sequencing pipeline. An earlier analysis of 587 of the donors showed that most TCR beta V segments appeared in productive rearrangements either about 87% or about 30% of the time, which broadly matched IMGT annotations. In a later genetic analysis, fewer N-insertions in productive TCRs were reported among donors in an Asian-associated ancestry cluster than the roughly 700-donor mean. The authors suggested that the approach could potentially be generalized to other disease states and immunological phenotypes. A later analysis found that TCR association rates varied across HLA loci, with DRB1 alleles showing the most associated TCRs and HLA-C alleles the fewest. When HLA alleles, especially DR and DQ, strongly co-occurred, TCR associations were difficult to assign to individual alleles. Some IMGT-functional V segments, including TRBV6-2 and TRBV6-3, could not be told apart with the 87-base-pair reads, so those segments were excluded. While some public TCRs were present in many individuals, most TCR sequences turned up only very rarely across donors.

The sequenced sample was PBMCs. This receptor was taken from a man in his forties in good health and CMV-seronegative. The chain joins TRBV7-3 to TRBJ2-2, with TRBD2 perhaps the D gene, on 5 matching bases. The DNA is as follows: TGTGCCAGCAGCCTTCGGGGCGGGGAGCTGTTTTTT. This translates into CASSLRGGELFF.